A selection of T cell receptor beta chains follows, all from one sample in a study of Tregs in tolerant kidney transplant recipients. TCRdb keeps only in-frame clones here, not all; method: immunoSEQ multiplex PCR. Of some 64,000 clones in the sample, nearly 98% were seen once. The sequenced sample was Tregs from blood, obtained before the transplant. These receptors all stem from a human donor who received a combined kidney and bone marrow transplant. The CDR3 runs from the conserved cysteine through the conserved F or W. A D gene is named only where the DNA matches it firmly.

j_call v_call d_call cdr3_nt cdr3_aa
TRBJ2-7 TRBV6-1 . TGTGCCAGCAGTGAACAGTTGGGGCGCTACGAGCAGTACTTC CASSEQLGRYEQYF
TRBJ2-1 TRBV18 TRBD2 TGTGCCAGCTCACCAACGAGCGGGGGGGAAGGTGAGCAGTTCTTC CASSPTSGGEGEQFF
TRBJ1-5 TRBV9 . TGTGCCAGCAGCTTCAACAGGGTTTGTAAGCCGAGGAGCAATCAGCCCCAGCATTTT CASSFNRVCKPRSNQPQHF
TRBJ2-7 TRBV11-3 TRBD2 TGTGCCAGCAGCCCCCGCAAGGGGAGACTAGCGGGTTCCTACGAGCAGTACTTC CASSPRKGRLAGSYEQYF
TRBJ2-1 TRBV13 TRBD2 TGTGCCAGCAGCTTACGGGGGGCCTACAATGAGCAGTTCTTC CASSLRGAYNEQFF
TRBJ2-7 TRBV10-3 . TGTGCCATCAGTAGGACAGTCAGCTCCTACGAGCAGTACTTC CAISRTVSSYEQYF
TRBJ2-1 TRBV18 . TGTGCCAGCTCACCGGGAGCGGGGACATACAATGAGCAGTTCTTC CASSPGAGTYNEQFF
TRBJ1-6 TRBV7-8 TRBD1 TGTGCCAGCAGTATAAACAGGGGATCACCCCTCCACTTT CASSINRGSPLHF
TRBJ1-1 TRBV18 . TGTGCCAGCTCACGAACTCACAGGACCAACACTGAAGCTTTCTTT CASSRTHRTNTEAFF
TRBJ1-2 TRBV11-3 . TGTGCCAGCAGCCCCCTCGGGACATACTATGGCTACACCTTC CASSPLGTYYGYTF